The rows below give T cell receptor beta chains drawn from one sample of a study of T cell clonotyping in hematopoietic cell transplantation. TCRdb's table, derived via immunoSEQ multiplex PCR, lists solely in-frame clones and lacks some. The profile shows several thousand clones, almost 80% of them singletons. Sequenced material: PBMCs, taken 180 days after allogeneic stem cell transplant. The receptor set was obtained from a male patient in his thirties or forties who had an allogeneic stem cell transplant from a related donor, so the T cells may come from the graft donor. Some clones in this sample may be carry-over from other donors' samples. The CDR3 runs from the conserved cysteine through the conserved F or W. A D gene is named only where the DNA matches it firmly. Part of the rows lack a size; the others show once, few, many or a class for expanded clones.

d_call,clone_size,v_call,j_call,cdr3_nt,cdr3_aa
-,-,TRBV27,TRBJ1-5,TGTGCCAGCAGCCTCGACAGCTTTAGCAATCAGCCCCAGCATTTT,CASSLDSFSNQPQHF
-,-,TRBV4-1,TRBJ1-1,TGCGCCAGCAGCCAATTTGGACAGAGACTCGAAGCTTTCTTT,CASSQFGQRLEAFF
TRBD1,once,TRBV10-3,TRBJ2-7,TGTGCCACGAGGACAGGGGGTTTAGCCTACGAGCAGTACTTC,CATRTGGLAYEQYF
-,-,TRBV7-2,TRBJ1-6,TGTGCCAGCAGCTTAGGGGGGGGGTTGATTAATTCACCCCTCCACTTT,CASSLGGGLINSPLHF
-,-,TRBV5-1,TRBJ1-1,TGCGCCAGCAGCTTGGGTGGAGTTATGAACACTGAAGCTTTCTTT,CASSLGGVMNTEAFF
-,-,TRBV7-3,TRBJ2-2,TGTGCCAGCAGCGGTCAGAGCTCCACCGGGGAGCTGTTTTTT,CASSGQSSTGELFF
-,-,TRBV7-2,TRBJ2-7,TGTGCCAGCAGCTTAGGTCCGCTAGACTACGAGCAGTACTTC,CASSLGPLDYEQYF
-,-,TRBV7-2,TRBJ1-1,TGTGCCAGCAGCCTTCGCCTGACAGGAGAGAACACTGAAGCTTTCTTT,CASSLRLTGENTEAFF
-,few,TRBV6-1,TRBJ2-1,TGTGCCAGCAGTGTAGAAGCCGGGACAAAGCAGTTCTTC,CASSVEAGTKQFF
TRBD1,-,TRBV5-6,TRBJ2-5,TGTGCCAGCAGCGGATCCGGGACAGGGCAAGAGACCCAGTACTTC,CASSGSGTGQETQYF
-,-,TRBV4-2,TRBJ1-1,TGTGCCAGCAGCCAAGGGGGGGGGAACACTGAAGCTTTCTTT,CASSQGGGNTEAFF
-,-,TRBV10-3,TRBJ2-7,TGTGCCATACGGGACGGCCCCTACGAGCAGTACTTC,CAIRDGPYEQYF
-,-,TRBV7-2,TRBJ1-5,TGTGCCAGCAGCTTATCAGTCAATCAGCCCCAGCATTTT,CASSLSVNQPQHF
-,-,TRBV2,TRBJ1-2,TGTGCCAGCAGGAAAAACAGGGAAGCTAACTATGGCTACACCTTC,CASRKNREANYGYTF
-,few,TRBV27,TRBJ2-3,TGTGCCAGCAGTTTAGGCACAGGCACAGATACGCAGTATTTT,CASSLGTGTDTQYF
-,-,TRBV6-1,TRBJ1-6,TGTGCCAGCAGTGTGGGGGACGGCGGTTCACCCCTCCACTTT,CASSVGDGGSPLHF
-,-,TRBV23-1,TRBJ1-2,TGCGCCAGCCGCCAAAGGGACGGCCGGACCTTCTATGGCTACACCTTC,CASRQRDGRTFYGYTF
-,-,TRBV6-5,TRBJ2-5,TGTGCCAGCAGTTACTCTGCAGGGATGAGGGAGACCCAGTACTTC,CASSYSAGMRETQYF
TRBD1,few,TRBV29-1,TRBJ2-3,TGCAGCATTCCGACAGGGCTCGGCACAGATACGCAGTATTTT,CSIPTGLGTDTQYF
-,once,TRBV7-7,TRBJ2-7,TGTGCTAGCAGCTCCTCCCTGAACAGTAACGAGCAGTACTTC,CASSSSLNSNEQYF
-,once,TRBV30,TRBJ1-1,TGTGCCTGGAGTGTACGACAGCTGAACACTGAAGCTTTCTTT,CAWSVRQLNTEAFF
-,few,TRBV4-2,TRBJ2-5,TGTGCCAGCAGCCAAGACATTCAAGAGACCCAGTACTTC,CASSQDIQETQYF
-,-,TRBV9,TRBJ2-1,TGTGCCAGCAGCGTAGCCCCATACAATGAGCAGTTCTTC,CASSVAPYNEQFF
TRBD1,-,TRBV4-2,TRBJ2-1,TGTGCCAGCAGCCAAGAGTTGTCAGGGGGCGGTGAGCAGTTCTTC,CASSQELSGGGEQFF
-,-,TRBV5-6,TRBJ1-1,TGTGCCAGCAGCTTCCAAGGGGTGGTCACTGAAGCTTTCTTT,CASSFQGVVTEAFF
TRBD1,-,TRBV9,TRBJ2-7,TGTGCCAGCGCCGGAGGACAGGACTCCTACGAGCAGTACTTC,CASAGGQDSYEQYF
-,-,TRBV6-1,TRBJ1-5,TGTGCCAGCAGTGAAGGAGGAGGGGGAAATCAGCCCCAGCATTTT,CASSEGGGGNQPQHF
-,-,TRBV2,TRBJ2-3,TGTGCCAGCAAGGGACCGAGTGCGCCTAGCACAGATACGCAGTATTTT,CASKGPSAPSTDTQYF
TRBD2,-,TRBV9,TRBJ2-7,TGTGCCAGCAGCACCCTAGCGGGGGGCTCGGCTAACGAGCAGTACTTC,CASSTLAGGSANEQYF
TRBD1,few,TRBV6-1,TRBJ1-2,TGTGCCAGCAGTGACAGACAGGGGGCGCATGGCTACACCTTC,CASSDRQGAHGYTF
-,-,TRBV28,TRBJ1-2,TGTGCCAGCAGGATTATCGCAACGGGACTTGACGGCTACACCTTC,CASRIIATGLDGYTF
-,-,TRBV29-1,TRBJ1-1,TGCAGCCACCGGACAGCCATGAACACTGAAGCTTTCTTT,CSHRTAMNTEAFF
-,-,TRBV6-6,TRBJ1-5,TGTGCCAGCAGTTACTCTGAGGGTTATAAGAAGCCCCAGCATTTT,CASSYSEGYKKPQHF
TRBD1,-,TRBV4-3,TRBJ1-1,TGCGCCAGCAGCTCACAGGGGGCGGGCACTGAAGCTTTCTTT,CASSSQGAGTEAFF
TRBD1,-,TRBV19,TRBJ2-2,TGTGCCAGTAGTACTTACACAGGGGGTAGGACCGGGGAGCTGTTTTTT,CASSTYTGGRTGELFF
TRBD1,-,TRBV29-1,TRBJ2-2,TGCAGCGGTGACAGGGGGCTCGGCGGGGAGCTGTTTTTT,CSGDRGLGGELFF
-,-,TRBV6-1,TRBJ2-3,TGTGCCAGCGTAGAGGACAGCACAGATACGCAGTATTTT,CASVEDSTDTQYF
-,-,TRBV28,TRBJ1-4,TGTGCCAGCAGTAGGGGAGCAACTAATGAAAAACTGTTTTTT,CASSRGATNEKLFF
-,few,TRBV19,TRBJ2-4,TGTGCCAGTAGTATACTAGCCAAAAACATTCAGTACTTC,CASSILAKNIQYF
TRBD1,-,TRBV11-2,TRBJ2-1,TGTGCCAGCAGCTTCCGGGACAGGGGACCTTGGGGTGAGTTCTTC,CASSFRDRGPWGEFF
-,-,TRBV19,TRBJ1-2,TGTGCCAGTATCGGGGGCTATGGCTACACCTTC,CASIGGYGYTF
-,-,TRBV7-3,TRBJ2-3,TGTGCCAGCAGCTTAATGTTTTCTCGTCTCACAGATACGCAGTATTTT,CASSLMFSRLTDTQYF
-,-,TRBV7-2,TRBJ2-7,TGTGCCAGCAGCTTAGCGGCGGGCAACTACGAGCAGTACTTC,CASSLAAGNYEQYF
TRBD1,-,TRBV13,TRBJ2-6,TGTGCCAGCAGCACCGGGACAGGTTACTCTGGGGCCAACGTCCTGACTTTC,CASSTGTGYSGANVLTF
TRBD2,once,TRBV7-2,TRBJ2-2,TGTGCCAGCAGTCCCCGGGACACAGGACTAGCGGGGAACACCGGGGAGCTGTTTTTT,CASSPRDTGLAGNTGELFF
-,-,TRBV7-6,TRBJ2-7,TGTGCCAGCAGCTGGACGGCCTCCTACGAGCAGTACTTC,CASSWTASYEQYF
TRBD1,-,TRBV27,TRBJ1-4,TGTGCCAGCCGGGACAGGTCTATTGCAACTAATGAAAAACTGTTTTTT,CASRDRSIATNEKLFF
-,once,TRBV9,TRBJ2-7,TGTGCCAGCAGCGTAGGGATAGGCTCCTACGAGCAGTACTTC,CASSVGIGSYEQYF
-,-,TRBV2,TRBJ1-1,TGTGCCAGCAGTAACACAGGGTACACTGAAGCTTTCTTT,CASSNTGYTEAFF
TRBD1,-,TRBV5-1,TRBJ2-5,TGCGCCAGCAGCTGGGGACAGGGCGAAGAGACCCAGTACTTC,CASSWGQGEETQYF